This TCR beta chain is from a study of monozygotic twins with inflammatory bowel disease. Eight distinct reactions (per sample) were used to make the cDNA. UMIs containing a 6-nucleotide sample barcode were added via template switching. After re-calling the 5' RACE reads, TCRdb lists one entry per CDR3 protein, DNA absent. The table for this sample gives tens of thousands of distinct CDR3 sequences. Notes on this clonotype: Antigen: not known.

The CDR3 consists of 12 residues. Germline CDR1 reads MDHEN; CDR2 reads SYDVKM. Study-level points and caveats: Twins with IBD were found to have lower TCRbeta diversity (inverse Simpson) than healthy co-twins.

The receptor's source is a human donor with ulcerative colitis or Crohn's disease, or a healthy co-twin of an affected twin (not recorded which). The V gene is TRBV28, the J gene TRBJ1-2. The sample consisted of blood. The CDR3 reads CASSELHYGYTF.